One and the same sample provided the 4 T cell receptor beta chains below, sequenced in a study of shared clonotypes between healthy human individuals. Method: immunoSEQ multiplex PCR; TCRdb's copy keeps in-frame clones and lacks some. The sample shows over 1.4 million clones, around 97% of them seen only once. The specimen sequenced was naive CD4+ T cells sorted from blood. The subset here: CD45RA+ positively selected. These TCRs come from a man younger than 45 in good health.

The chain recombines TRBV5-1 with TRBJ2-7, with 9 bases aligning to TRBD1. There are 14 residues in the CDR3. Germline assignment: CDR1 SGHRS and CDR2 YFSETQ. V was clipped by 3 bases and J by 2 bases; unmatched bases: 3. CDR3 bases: TGCGCCAGCAGCTGGACAGGGGAAACCTACGAGCAGTACTTC. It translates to CASSWTGETYEQYF.

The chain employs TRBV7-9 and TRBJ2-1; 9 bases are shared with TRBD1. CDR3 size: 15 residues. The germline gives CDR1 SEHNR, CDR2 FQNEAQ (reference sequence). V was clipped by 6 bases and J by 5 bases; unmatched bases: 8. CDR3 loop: CASRLRDREDNEQFF. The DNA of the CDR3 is TGTGCCAGCAGACTCCGGGACAGGGAGGACAATGAGCAGTTCTTC.

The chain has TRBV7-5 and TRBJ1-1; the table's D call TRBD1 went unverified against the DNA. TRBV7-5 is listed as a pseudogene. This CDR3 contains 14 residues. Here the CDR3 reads CVRLRDRENTEAFF. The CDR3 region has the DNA TGTGTCAGACTCCGGGACAGGGAGAACACTGAAGCTTTCTTT.

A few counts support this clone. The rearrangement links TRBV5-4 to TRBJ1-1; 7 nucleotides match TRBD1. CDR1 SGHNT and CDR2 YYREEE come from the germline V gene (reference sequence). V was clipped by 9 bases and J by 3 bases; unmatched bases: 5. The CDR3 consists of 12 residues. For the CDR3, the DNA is TGTGCCATCAACAGGGGCGACACTGAAGCTTTCTTT. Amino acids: CAINRGDTEAFF.